A selection of T cell receptor beta chains follows, all from one sample in a study of shared clonotypes between healthy human individuals. The table came from immunoSEQ multiplex PCR; TCRdb's copy has only in-frame clones and leaves some out. The table shows about 2 million clones, with roughly 95% occurring only once. Input material: naive CD8+ T cells sorted from blood. Every receptor here comes from a man younger than 35 in good health. Each CDR3 is given with its conserved first and last residue. The D gene is left open where the match is weak. Some rows mark clone size as missing; the rest say once, few, many or name a class of expanded clone.

clone size,D gene,V gene,J gene,CDR3 protein,CDR3 DNA
once,NA,TRBV6-5,TRBJ1-1,CASSYGAGMNTEAFF,TGTGCCAGCAGTTACGGGGCGGGGATGAACACTGAAGCTTTCTTT
once,TRBD1,TRBV4-1,TRBJ2-5,CASSYGTGAQETQYF,TGCGCCAGCAGCTACGGGACAGGGGCCCAAGAGACCCAGTACTTC
NA,NA,TRBV6-6,TRBJ2-5,CASSLWGTLETQYF,TGTGCCAGCAGTTTATGGGGTACCCTAGAGACCCAGTACTTC
few,NA,TRBV4-1,TRBJ1-1,CASSQEPGNTEAFF,TGCGCCAGCAGCCAAGAACCAGGGAACACTGAAGCTTTCTTT
NA,NA,TRBV9,TRBJ2-5,CASSVGALAGETQYF,TGTGCCAGCAGCGTGGGTGCTCTGGCGGGGGAGACCCAGTACTTC
NA,NA,TRBV7-2,TRBJ2-7,CASSFSDGGSYEQYF,TGTGCCAGCAGCTTCTCTGACGGGGGCTCCTACGAGCAGTACTTC
NA,TRBD1,TRBV9,TRBJ2-2,CASSTGQATGELFF,TGTGCCAGCAGCACAGGACAGGCCACCGGGGAGCTGTTTTTT
NA,TRBD2,TRBV29-1,TRBJ2-7,CSVVFGASGNYEQYF,TGCAGCGTCGTATTTGGGGCTAGCGGGAACTACGAGCAGTACTTC
NA,TRBD2,TRBV11-2,TRBJ2-1,CASSLRGLAGGEGDNGQFF,TGTGCCAGCAGCTTACGGGGACTAGCGGGAGGAGAGGGAGACAATGGGCAGTTCTTC
NA,TRBD2,TRBV11-2,TRBJ2-5,CASSLVSGGRETQYF,TGTGCCAGCAGCTTAGTCAGCGGGGGGCGGGAGACCCAGTACTTC
NA,NA,TRBV5-5,TRBJ2-7,CASSPQTGGSSYEQYF,TGTGCCAGCAGCCCGCAGACTGGGGGGAGCTCCTACGAGCAGTACTTC
NA,NA,TRBV6-5,TRBJ2-7,CASSYVGSGTGEQYF,TGTGCCAGCAGTTACGTTGGATCTGGTACAGGCGAGCAGTACTTC
NA,NA,TRBV2,TRBJ2-7,CASSEWEPYEQYF,TGTGCCAGCAGTGAGTGGGAACCCTACGAGCAGTACTTC
NA,TRBD2,TRBV29-1,TRBJ2-3,CSVEGASGGDTDTQYF,TGCAGCGTTGAAGGTGCTAGCGGGGGGGACACAGATACGCAGTATTTT
NA,NA,TRBV10-3,TRBJ1-1,CAISESQGNTEAFF,TGTGCCATCAGTGAGTCCCAGGGGAACACTGAAGCTTTCTTT
once,NA,TRBV13,TRBJ1-1,CASSLDRLVTEAFF,TGTGCCAGCAGCTTAGACCGACTCGTCACTGAAGCTTTCTTT
NA,TRBD2,TRBV14,TRBJ2-7,CASSPQGGAYEQYF,TGTGCCAGCAGCCCTCAGGGAGGGGCGTACGAGCAGTACTTC
NA,TRBD1,TRBV4-1,TRBJ1-4,CASSPRQGPNEKLFF,TGCGCCAGCAGCCCTAGACAGGGACCTAATGAAAAACTGTTTTTT
NA,TRBD1,TRBV7-2,TRBJ2-7,CASSMDRVAYEQYF,TGTGCCAGCAGCATGGACAGGGTCGCCTACGAGCAGTACTTC
NA,NA,TRBV18,TRBJ1-3,CASSPPVSPGNTIYF,TGTGCCAGCTCACCACCGGTGTCCCCTGGAAACACCATATATTTT
NA,TRBD1,TRBV6-5,TRBJ2-7,CASSFGTGNTYEQYF,TGTGCCAGCAGTTTCGGGACAGGTAATACCTACGAGCAGTACTTC
NA,NA,TRBV7-9,TRBJ2-6,CASSPDRSEAGANVLTF,TGTGCCAGCAGCCCGGACAGAAGTGAAGCTGGGGCCAACGTCCTGACTTTC
NA,TRBD1,TRBV7-6,TRBJ2-7,CASSPSTGGLVYEQYF,TGTGCCAGCAGCCCTTCGACAGGGGGCTTAGTCTACGAGCAGTACTTC
NA,TRBD1,TRBV11-2,TRBJ2-5,CASSQPTGGRETQYF,TGTGCCAGCAGCCAACCGACAGGGGGTCGGGAGACCCAGTACTTC
NA,NA,TRBV7-9,TRBJ1-2,CASSPPRAYSNYGYTF,TGTGCCAGCAGCCCCCCAAGAGCGTATTCTAACTATGGCTACACCTTC
NA,TRBD2,TRBV28,TRBJ2-2,CASSPTGGGELFF,TGTGCCAGCAGCCCAACGGGAGGCGGGGAGCTGTTTTTT
NA,NA,TRBV15,TRBJ2-3,CATSSTPAIGRTRDTQYF,TGTGCCACCAGCTCAACCCCAGCCATAGGCCGAACGAGGGATACGCAGTATTTT
NA,NA,TRBV27,TRBJ1-2,CASSPPGRYGYTF,TGTGCCAGCAGTCCACCGGGACGATATGGCTACACCTTC
NA,NA,TRBV29-1,TRBJ2-1,CSAVSRAGFSYNEQFF,TGCAGTGCGGTGTCCCGGGCGGGTTTCTCCTACAATGAGCAGTTCTTC
NA,NA,TRBV12-5,TRBJ2-3,CASGLVLGGSTDTQYF,TGTGCTAGTGGTTTGGTACTGGGCGGAAGCACAGATACGCAGTATTTT
NA,NA,TRBV13,TRBJ2-4,CASSWGGHPKNIQYF,TGTGCCAGCAGCTGGGGGGGACACCCGAAAAACATTCAGTACTTC
NA,NA,TRBV27,TRBJ1-2,CASSQGDGCTF,TGTGCCAGCAGTCAGGGCGATGGCTGCACCTTC
NA,NA,TRBV6-5,TRBJ1-2,CASSPLYRANGYTF,TGTGCCAGCAGCCCTCTGTACAGGGCGAATGGCTACACCTTC
NA,NA,TRBV19,TRBJ1-2,CASMDRLANYGYTF,TGTGCCAGCATGGACCGGCTGGCTAACTATGGCTACACCTTC
NA,NA,TRBV19,TRBJ2-1,CASSIAPGNYNEQFF,TGTGCCAGTAGTATCGCCCCCGGGAACTACAATGAGCAGTTCTTC
NA,NA,TRBV7-8,TRBJ1-1,CASSLYGEQVVSTEAFF,TGTGCCAGCAGCTTATACGGGGAACAGGTCGTGAGCACTGAAGCTTTCTTT
NA,NA,TRBV29-1,TRBJ1-1,CSVEDLTEAFF,TGCAGCGTTGAAGATCTAACTGAAGCTTTCTTT
NA,NA,TRBV30,TRBJ1-1,CAWTVGGGTEAFF,TGTGCCTGGACTGTAGGGGGGGGCACTGAAGCTTTCTTT
NA,TRBD2,TRBV4-1,TRBJ2-1,CASSQDFRGGPYNEQFF,TGCGCCAGCAGCCAAGATTTCCGGGGGGGTCCCTACAATGAGCAGTTCTTC
NA,TRBD1,TRBV7-9,TRBJ2-5,CASSTDRGQETQYF,TGTGCCAGCAGCACCGACAGGGGACAAGAGACCCAGTACTTC
NA,TRBD1,TRBV7-9,TRBJ2-7,CASSQTGTGGEQYF,TGTGCCAGCAGCCAAACCGGGACAGGCGGGGAGCAGTACTTC
NA,NA,TRBV29-1,TRBJ1-1,CSVEEAGRNTEAFF,TGCAGCGTTGAAGAGGCGGGAAGGAACACTGAAGCTTTCTTT
NA,NA,TRBV5-4,TRBJ2-5,CASSGDLETQYF,TGTGCCAGCAGTGGGGACTTAGAGACCCAGTACTTC
NA,NA,TRBV2,TRBJ1-2,CASSAAGDGYTF,TGTGCCAGCAGTGCGGCAGGGGATGGCTACACCTTC
NA,TRBD1,TRBV6-5,TRBJ1-1,CASIPGQGNTEAFF,TGTGCCAGCATTCCCGGACAGGGTAACACTGAAGCTTTCTTT
once,NA,TRBV7-9,TRBJ2-5,CASRNEASRETQYF,TGTGCCAGCAGAAACGAAGCGTCTCGAGAGACCCAGTACTTC
NA,NA,TRBV19,TRBJ2-3,CASSTTGITDTQYF,TGTGCCAGTAGTACCACAGGGATCACAGATACGCAGTATTTT
NA,NA,TRBV5-4,TRBJ1-2,CASSLETRGVGYTF,TGTGCCAGCAGCTTGGAAACAAGAGGGGTAGGCTACACCTTC
NA,TRBD2,TRBV7-8,TRBJ2-1,CASSLTGGLAAPGQFF,TGTGCCAGCAGCCTCACCGGAGGACTAGCCGCCCCAGGGCAGTTCTTC
NA,NA,TRBV18,TRBJ2-7,CASSPLTWGDEQYF,TGTGCCAGCTCACCTCTAACCTGGGGGGACGAGCAGTACTTC
NA,TRBD2,TRBV9,TRBJ2-1,CASSVEPGLAVNEQFF,TGTGCCAGCAGCGTCGAGCCGGGACTAGCGGTCAATGAGCAGTTCTTC
NA,NA,TRBV15,TRBJ2-5,CATGDLKETQYF,TGTGCCACCGGGGACCTCAAGGAGACCCAGTACTTC